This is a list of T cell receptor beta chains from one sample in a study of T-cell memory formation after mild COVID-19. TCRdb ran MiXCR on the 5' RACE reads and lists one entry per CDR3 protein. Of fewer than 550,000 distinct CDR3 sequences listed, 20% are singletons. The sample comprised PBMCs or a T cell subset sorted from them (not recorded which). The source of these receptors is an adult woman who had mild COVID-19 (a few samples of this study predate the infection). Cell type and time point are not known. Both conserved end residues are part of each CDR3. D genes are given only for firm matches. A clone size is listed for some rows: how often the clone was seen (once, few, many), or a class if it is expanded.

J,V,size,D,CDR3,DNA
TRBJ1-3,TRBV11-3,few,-,CASSFRVLEGGSGNTIYF,TGTGCCAGCAGCTTTCGGGTTTTGGAGGGCGGCTCTGGAAACACCATATATTTT
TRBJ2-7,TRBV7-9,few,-,CASSPGGTPPYEQYF,TGTGCCAGCAGCCCCGGTGGCACACCGCCCTACGAGCAGTACTTC
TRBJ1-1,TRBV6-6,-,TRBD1,CASSYPNTGEEAFF,TGTGCCAGCAGTTACCCTAATACAGGGGAGGAAGCTTTCTTT
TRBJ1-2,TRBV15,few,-,CATSRDGQRYGYTF,TGTGCCACCAGCAGAGATGGGCAGCGGTATGGCTACACCTTC
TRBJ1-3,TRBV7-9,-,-,CASSLATAGNTIYF,TGTGCCAGCAGCTTAGCGACAGCTGGGAACACCATATATTTT
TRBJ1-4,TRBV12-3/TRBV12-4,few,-,CASGRGQKEFF,TGTGCCAGCGGAAGGGGCCAGAAGGAGTTTTTT
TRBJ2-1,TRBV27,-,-,CASSLFGEFNDEQFF,TGTGCCAGCAGTTTATTTGGAGAATTTAACGATGAGCAGTTCTTC
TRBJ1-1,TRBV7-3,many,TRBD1,CASSTYQGGNTEAFF,TGTGCCAGCAGCACTTACCAGGGGGGGAACACTGAAGCTTTCTTT
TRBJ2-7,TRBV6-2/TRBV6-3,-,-,CASSPPLYEQYF,TGTGCCAGCAGTCCCCCCCTCTACGAGCAGTACTTC
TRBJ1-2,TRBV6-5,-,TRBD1,CASSPQGGRSGYTF,TGTGCCAGCAGTCCCCAGGGGGGCCGAAGTGGCTACACCTTC
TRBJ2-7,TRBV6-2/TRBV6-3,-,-,CASRLGEKGYYEQYF,TGTGCCAGCAGATTGGGGGAAAAAGGATACTACGAGCAGTACTTC
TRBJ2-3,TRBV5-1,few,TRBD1,CASHTGGSDTQYF,TGCGCCAGCCATACAGGGGGATCAGATACGCAGTATTTT
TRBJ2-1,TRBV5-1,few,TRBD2,CASSLASGGSSEEQFF,TGCGCCAGCAGCTTGGCCAGCGGGGGGTCCTCTGAGGAGCAGTTCTTC
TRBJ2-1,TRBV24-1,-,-,CATSGLGDIKTLNEQFF,TGTGCCACCAGTGGACTCGGGGATATCAAGACCTTGAATGAGCAGTTCTTC
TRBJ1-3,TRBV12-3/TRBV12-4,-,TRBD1,CASSGTGSGNTIYF,TGTGCCAGCAGTGGGACAGGCTCTGGAAACACCATATATTTT
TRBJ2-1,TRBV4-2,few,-,CASSLRAYNEQFF,TGTGCCAGCAGCCTCCGGGCATACAATGAGCAGTTCTTC
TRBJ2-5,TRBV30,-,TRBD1,CAWSARDREETQYF,TGTGCCTGGAGTGCCCGGGACAGAGAAGAGACCCAGTACTTC
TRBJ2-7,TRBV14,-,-,CASSPQYRNLYEQYF,TGTGCCAGCAGCCCACAATACAGAAACCTCTACGAGCAGTACTTC
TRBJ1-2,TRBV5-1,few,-,CASSLYSPGDYGYTF,TGCGCCAGCAGCCTCTACAGCCCCGGAGACTATGGCTACACCTTC
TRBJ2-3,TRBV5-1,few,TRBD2,CASSGTRPGTDTQYF,TGCGCCAGCAGCGGGACTAGACCGGGCACAGATACGCAGTATTTT
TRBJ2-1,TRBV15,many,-,CATSEQGNEQFF,TGTGCCACCAGCGAACAGGGAAATGAGCAGTTCTTC
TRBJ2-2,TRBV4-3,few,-,CASSQGAGPMNTGELFF,TGCGCCAGCAGCCAAGGCGCAGGCCCAATGAACACCGGGGAGCTGTTTTTT
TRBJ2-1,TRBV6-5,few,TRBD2,CASSAGGSLSIEQFF,TGTGCCAGCAGTGCTGGCGGGAGCCTTTCTATTGAGCAGTTCTTC
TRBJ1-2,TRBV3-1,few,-,CASGPGHGYTF,TGTGCCAGCGGCCCGGGACATGGCTACACCTTC
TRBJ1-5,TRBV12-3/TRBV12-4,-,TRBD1,CASTILRGNQPQHF,TGTGCCAGCACCATCCTCAGGGGGAATCAGCCCCAGCATTTT
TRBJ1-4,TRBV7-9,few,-,CASSKLTGTNEKLFF,TGTGCCAGCAGCAAACTTACAGGAACTAATGAAAAACTGTTTTTT
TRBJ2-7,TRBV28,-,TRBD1,CASSGQGISAYEQYF,TGTGCCAGCAGTGGACAGGGTATATCAGCCTACGAGCAGTACTTC
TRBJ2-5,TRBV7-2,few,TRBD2,CASSPVAGARYQETQYF,TGTGCCAGCAGCCCAGTAGCGGGAGCCCGATACCAAGAGACCCAGTACTTC
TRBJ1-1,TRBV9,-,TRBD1,CASSVVTGTEAFF,TGTGCCAGCAGCGTAGTGACAGGGACTGAAGCTTTCTTT
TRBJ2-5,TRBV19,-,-,CASSTAQETQYF,TGTGCCAGTAGTACAGCACAAGAGACCCAGTACTTC
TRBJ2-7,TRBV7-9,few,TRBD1,CASSIRQGGEQYF,TGTGCCAGCAGCATTAGACAGGGCGGCGAGCAGTACTTC
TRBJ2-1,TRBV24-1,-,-,CATSDVTADSYNEQFF,TGTGCCACCAGTGACGTGACTGCCGACTCCTACAATGAGCAGTTCTTC
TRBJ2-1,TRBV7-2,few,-,CASSLAGGWGPNEQFF,TGTGCCAGCAGCTTAGCGGGCGGTTGGGGTCCCAATGAGCAGTTCTTC
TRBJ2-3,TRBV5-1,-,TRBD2,CASSFNPSGGAMVTQYF,TGCGCCAGCAGCTTCAATCCTAGCGGGGGGGCAATGGTTACGCAGTATTTT
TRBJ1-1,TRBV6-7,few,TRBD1,CASSYATGTNTEAFF,TGTGCCAGCAGTTACGCGACAGGGACGAACACTGAAGCTTTCTTT
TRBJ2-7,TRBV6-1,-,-,CASSEPRTENSYEQYF,TGTGCCAGCAGTGAACCGCGGACAGAGAATTCCTACGAGCAGTACTTC
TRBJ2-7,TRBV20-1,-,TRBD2,CSAASGRGYEQYF,TGCAGTGCTGCCAGCGGGAGAGGCTACGAGCAGTACTTC
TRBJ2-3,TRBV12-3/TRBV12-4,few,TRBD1,CASRKKRTGGPNTQYF,TGTGCCAGCAGGAAAAAGCGGACAGGGGGACCGAATACGCAGTATTTT
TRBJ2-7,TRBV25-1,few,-,CASSALGWTYEQYF,TGTGCCAGCAGTGCCTTAGGGTGGACCTACGAGCAGTACTTC
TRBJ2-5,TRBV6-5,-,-,CASKEVGETQYF,TGTGCCAGCAAAGAGGTGGGAGAGACCCAGTACTTC
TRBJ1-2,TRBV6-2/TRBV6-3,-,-,CASSDFRGSNYGYTF,TGTGCCAGCAGCGACTTCAGGGGCTCTAACTATGGCTACACCTTC
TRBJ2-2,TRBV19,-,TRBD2,CASSRYSLGTSVVTGELFF,TGTGCCAGTAGTAGATATAGTCTCGGGACTAGCGTTGTCACCGGGGAGCTGTTTTTT
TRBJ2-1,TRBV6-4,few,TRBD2,CASSEFVAGNNEQFF,TGTGCCAGCAGTGAATTCGTAGCGGGTAACAATGAGCAGTTCTTC
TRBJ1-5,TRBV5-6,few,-,CASSLSVGPGPYQPQHF,TGTGCCAGCAGCTTGTCGGTAGGCCCGGGCCCGTATCAGCCCCAGCATTTT
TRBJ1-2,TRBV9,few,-,CASSVGWGADGYTF,TGTGCCAGCAGCGTAGGATGGGGCGCGGATGGCTACACCTTC
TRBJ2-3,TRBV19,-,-,CASSRVQQSTDTQYF,TGTGCCAGTTCTAGGGTGCAGCAGAGCACAGATACGCAGTATTTT
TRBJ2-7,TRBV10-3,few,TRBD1,CAISYDRGYEQYF,TGTGCCATCAGTTATGACAGGGGTTACGAGCAGTACTTC
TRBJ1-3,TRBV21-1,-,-,CASSKRVGVKVGNTIYF,TGTGCCAGCAGCAAACGTGTAGGGGTTAAGGTTGGAAACACCATATATTTT
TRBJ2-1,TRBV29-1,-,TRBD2,CSVVLAGAYEQFF,TGCAGCGTTGTACTAGCGGGAGCATATGAGCAGTTCTTC
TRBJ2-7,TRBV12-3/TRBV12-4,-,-,CASSLRVQLEQYF,TGTGCCAGCAGTTTAAGGGTTCAACTCGAGCAGTACTTC
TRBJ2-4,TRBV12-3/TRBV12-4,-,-,CASSIAGNLAKNIQYF,TGTGCCAGCAGTATAGCAGGGAATCTAGCCAAAAACATTCAGTACTTC
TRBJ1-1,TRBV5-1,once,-,CASSPQWAGTEAFF,TGCGCCAGCAGCCCACAATGGGCCGGCACTGAAGCTTTCTTT
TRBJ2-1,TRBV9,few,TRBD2,CASSVARTSGEQFF,TGTGCCAGCAGCGTAGCCCGGACTAGCGGTGAGCAGTTCTTC
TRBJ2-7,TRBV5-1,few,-,CASSLRGSHEQYF,TGCGCCAGCAGCTTGCGAGGATCCCACGAGCAGTACTTC
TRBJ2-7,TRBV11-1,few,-,CASSLSSAYEQYF,TGTGCCAGCAGCTTATCGTCCGCCTACGAGCAGTACTTC
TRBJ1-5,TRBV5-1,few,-,CASSLDSPNQPQHF,TGCGCCAGCAGCCTAGACAGTCCCAATCAGCCCCAGCATTTT
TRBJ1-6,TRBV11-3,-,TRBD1,CASSLENRDSYNSPLHF,TGTGCCAGCAGCTTAGAAAACCGGGACAGCTATAATTCACCCCTCCACTTT